The T cell receptor beta chain described here comes from a study of T-cell reconstitution after alpha-beta-depleted transplantation in children (dated by TCRdb to about 2016). For context, the study as a whole: Using TCR repertoire profiling, the study followed T-cell immune reconstitution in a quantitative way in children after TCRalphabeta/CD19-depleted allogeneic hematopoietic cell transplantation.

Including the terminal cysteine and phenylalanine, the CDR3 comprises 13 residues. Solely the CDR3 DNA is kept, with 39 bases framed from the first base. The method behind the library was PCR. Instrument used: Illumina HiSeq 2500. TCR library preparation used molecular barcoding, with unique molecular identifiers applied to normalize quantification of the TCRbeta repertoire. TCRdb itself trimmed the public reads at Q25 with fastp, ran MiXCR and retained productive beta chains. Records with the same CDR3 protein are collapsed into one entry carrying the most frequent genes and DNA. The sample has around 480,000 distinct CDR3 sequences on record, roughly 33% of them singletons. Clones ranked in the top ten supply 2% to 2.5% of the sample. Points on this clonotype: The antigen this receptor binds is unknown. No base qualities exist here, and no much larger clone lies one base off it.

The sample was PBMCs from the stem cell graft donor, taken from the stem cell graft. The rearrangement combines TRBV21-1 with TRBJ1-1. TRBV21-1 is a pseudogene segment. The TCR was taken from a human donor who donated a stem cell graft to a child with aplastic anemia. The CDR3 corresponds to CASRATENTEAFF. At the DNA level, the sequence is TGTGCCAGCAGAGCCACAGAGAACACTGAAGCTTTCTTT.